This T cell receptor beta chain was sequenced in a study of cytomegalovirus exposure and HLA in healthy donors (dated by TCRdb to 2016 to 2017). Some background on the complete study: An earlier analysis of some 500 of the donors reported about 290 Gb of sequence data and 120 million or so unique TCR beta sequences from around 200 million T cells. Donor age, sex, ethnicity and CMV serostatus were collected together with the repertoire data. The study aimed to test whether signatures of past pathogen exposure could be identified by cataloging public T cell receptors. Besides the first cohort of more than 650 subjects, a separate validation cohort made up of 120 different subjects was used. Four or five DR-DQ haplotypes were handled as single units for association and clustering, since linkage in the cohort was strong. To predict cytomegalovirus infection status, the study combined high-throughput TCR immunosequencing, statistical association of individual TCRs with disease status, and machine learning. In the later analysis, no new phenotypic data were used to find candidate immune exposures; instead, reliance was placed on TCR beta sequences and their occurrence across donors. Across 398 genotyped donors of the cohort, an average of about 200,000 unique TCR beta nucleotide sequences per donor were sequenced, and around 20% of those sequences were non-productive. An earlier analysis of 500 to 750 of the donors applied high-throughput TCR beta sequencing to assess whether each TCR beta V gene segment acted as functional or pseudogenic. Genome-wide SNP genotypes for about 65% of the 666 donors were used in a later genetic analysis, which treated that subset as a discovery cohort. The genetic ancestry cluster associated with self-reported Caucasian donors included over 80% of the approximately 410 genotyped donors. An early release covering 550 to 700 HLA-typed donors comprised roughly 300 gigabases of sequencing data and some 79 million unique TCR sequences. A later analysis re-examined previously published TCR beta repertoires from more than 600 donors and added high-resolution HLA genotyping to investigate patterns of TCR occurrence. Using immunosequencing, the study profiled T cell repertoires from around 670 subjects and related those repertoires to cytomegalovirus serostatus. Class I and class II HLA loci were covered by the typing at four-digit resolution. The number of donors typed differed by locus, with 629-630 for A, B, C, DRB1 and DQB1, 522 for DQA1, approximately 580 for DPA1, and some 440 for DPB1. All discovery cohort repertoires had been generated on a single sequencing platform.

The cohort comprised several hundred healthy bone marrow donors. At the time of sampling, all cohort members were nominally healthy, though unrecorded immune exposures were likely present. The donor was CMV seropositive and was included in the group of 289 seropositive cohort members. A peripheral blood sample was provided by each donor, and peripheral blood mononuclear cells were used for TCR beta sequencing. Genomic DNA was extracted from the blood cell samples with the Qiagen DNeasy Blood Extraction Kit. On this clone: Its antigen has not been determined. No base qualities exist here, and no much larger clone lies one base off it.

Relative to germline, V is missing 0 bases and J is missing 5 bases, with 3 bases of the junction outside any gene match. CDR1 and CDR2 were assigned from the germline V gene (reference sequence) as LNHNV and YYDKDF. The CDR3 holds 15 amino acids from the cysteine to the phenylalanine. Only the CDR3 part of the read is kept: 45 bases, read in frame from the first base. The paper's findings and limits, for the study overall: The classifier was reported to diagnose cytomegalovirus status with high specificity and sensitivity in both the original and validation cohorts. A further reported finding was that TCR beta sequences accurately predicted the HLA-A and HLA-B alleles for most subjects in the first cohort. In a later analysis, TCR association rates were found to vary across HLA loci, with the most associated TCRs seen for DRB1 alleles and the fewest for HLA-C alleles. Only TCR beta chains were sequenced in this cohort, and the absence of alpha or paired-chain data limited detectable features. While some public TCRs were present in many individuals, most TCR sequences turned up only very rarely across donors. In a later analysis, 16,951 TCR beta sequences were associated with specific HLA alleles at a false discovery rate of 0.05. Sequencing depth was assumed to be roughly uniform across donors in the presence/absence analyses, though that assumption may not hold. The earlier analysis of almost 600 of the donors excluded roughly 16 rarely observed V segments, including chromosome 9 orphons, because counts were too low. According to a later genetic analysis, donors in an Asian-associated ancestry cluster had fewer N-insertions in productive TCRs than the approximately 700-donor mean. According to a later analysis, parvovirus B19, influenza, CMV and Epstein-Barr virus appeared linked to several top co-occurrence clusters. A later analysis found that most CMV-associated TCR beta chains appeared HLA-restricted, with HLA associations seemingly driven largely by CMV exposure. Linkage disequilibrium might explain the correlated functional status among segregating V segments, but an unknown experimental factor could not be excluded. Because HLA typing was unavailable for some donors at each locus, only the typed subset was used in association tests. The sequencing pipeline was judged likely to have produced a cluster of highly shared sequence variants as a technical artifact. The 87-base-pair reads could not distinguish some IMGT-functional V segments, including TRBV6-2 and TRBV6-3, so those segments were excluded. Broadly in line with IMGT annotations, most TCR beta V segments showed up in productive rearrangements about 90% or about 30% of the time in an earlier analysis of approximately 640 of the donors. In vitro tests confirmed that three of the cytomegalovirus-associated TCR beta chains recognize cytomegalovirus antigens. In a later genetic analysis, a missense DCLRE1C variant was associated with V-gene and J-gene trimming of TCR beta chains, and the association was replicated in an independent cohort. A total of about 150 TCR beta chains were listed by the study as associated with cytomegalovirus. In a later analysis, HLA-associated TCR beta chains showed more clonal expansion and lower generation probabilities than non-associated chains that were equally common. The authors suggested that the approach could potentially be generalized to other disease states and immunological phenotypes. Strong co-occurrence of HLA alleles, especially DR and DQ, made assigning TCR associations to individual alleles difficult. Immune exposure information for the cohort was limited to CMV serostatus.

Receptor libraries were prepared by the immunoSEQ multiplex PCR assay. The multiplex PCR relied on a mix of 60 forward primers for TCR Vbeta segments and 13 reverse primers for TCR Jbeta segments. A multiplex PCR assay on genomic DNA amplified the CDR3 region of rearranged TCR beta genes. The amplified TCR beta libraries were sequenced on the Illumina HiSeq System as 87-base-pair reads. The paper's processing steps were these. A later analysis counted about 80 million unique TCR beta chains across the 666 repertoires, and approximately 11 million of these chains were shared by at least two donors. Raw reads were error-corrected and collapsed into unique sequences by a nearest-neighbor algorithm in which closely related sequences were merged to remove PCR and sequencing errors. Alignment of CDR3 sequences to IMGT reference sequences was used to assign V, D and J gene segments. For a sequence to be retained, at least a six-nucleotide match to both a V gene segment and a J gene segment was required. Rearrangements were classified as productive when the CDR3 lacked stop codons and remained in frame with V and J, and all other rearrangements were classified as non-productive. Following IMGT convention, CDR3 was defined as the stretch from the second conserved V-encoded cysteine up to the conserved J-encoded phenylalanine. The earlier analysis of about 570 of the donors excluded any sequence lacking an unambiguous match to a single V gene segment. An earlier analysis of 587 of the donors classified V segments as functional when productive rearrangements were above 56.7% and as segregating when the standard deviation between donors was above 5%. A statistical classification framework was developed to diagnose cytomegalovirus status using the catalog of TCR beta chain sequences. In a later analysis, V and J genes were assigned by comparing TCR nucleotide sequences against IMGT/GENE-DB human TR gene sequences. The TCRdist pipeline was used in a later analysis to assign CDR3 sequences and most-parsimonious VDJ recombination scenarios. In a later analysis, every TCR beta chain was defined by the combination of its CDR3 amino acid sequence and its V-gene family, and reads without a unique V-gene family were dropped. A later analysis removed 550 to 650 highly shared, low-generation-probability nucleotide sequences to deal with suspected cross-contamination and a sequencing artifact. For each public chain, a later analysis derived a clonal expansion index from normalized ranks of inferred template counts within each repertoire. In a later analysis, generation probabilities were computed with a VDJ recombination model fitted to out-of-frame rearrangements, and the resulting probabilities were checked against IGoR. Hypergeometric tests were used in a later analysis to score TCR-TCR, TCR-HLA and TCR-CMV co-occurrence, with a repertoire-size bias correction applied to the TCR pairs. In a later analysis, false discovery rates were estimated by permuting HLA or CMV assignments 20 times. In a later analysis, co-occurring TCRs were grouped with DBSCAN, and TCRdist sequence similarity was added when clustering was performed within HLA-allele-positive subsets. For co-occurrence clustering, repertoires with fewer than 30,000 or more than 120,000 public chains were excluded, along with five repertoires with anomalous nucleotide sharing. Held by TCRdb, this immuneACCESS table contains in-frame sequences only and omits some clones. Under half of the omission traces to an unresolved V gene where checked; the cause of the rest is unknown. D and trimming were read from the DNA, whereas the V and J calls and clone size are those reported in that table. The sample table holds about 210,000 clones, of which approximately 82% were seen once. The ten largest clones represent roughly a tenth of the sample.

Sequencing was done on a sample of PBMCs. This TCR derives from a woman between 45 and 60 years old in good health and CMV-seropositive. The chain was built from TRBV15 and TRBJ1-4, and TRBD1 matches 7 of the central bases. Here is the DNA: TGTGCCACCAGCAGAGATGCGACAGGGAATGAAAAACTGTTTTTT. Its translation reads: CATSRDATGNEKLFF.